Sequencing of this T cell receptor (beta chain) was carried out in a study of T cell repertoires in cytomegalovirus infection. Study as a whole: Used in the study were CMV epitopes, some recently identified and HLA-C-restricted, others well-studied and HLA-B-restricted. CMV infection together with matching HLA type was indicated by public TCR beta signatures. Findings of the study overall: Cumulative public TCR beta family frequency identified CMV carriers with the relevant HLA. The ex vivo response was dominated by HLA-C-restricted CMV-specific TCR beta clonotypes.

TCRdb called the reads again in MiXCR, with one record for every CDR3 protein. The sample contains around 230,000 distinct CDR3 sequences, approximately 40% of which appear only once. The CDR3 runs to 16 residues. V was pared by 0 bases and J by 3 bases, with 3 bases of the junction left unmatched. Germline V CDR1 and CDR2: SGHDT, YYEEEE. With regard to this clonotype: Its antigen is unknown.

This TCR came from a human donor in good health (CMV status not recorded). Some clones in this sample may be carry-over from other donors' samples. The chain is built from TRBV5-6 and TRBJ2-2, with 9 bases identical to TRBD2. Here the sequenced sample was CD8+ T cells from cultured PBMCs, taken from culture after CMV antigen stimulation. CDR3 amino acids: CASSLGLAAHTGELFF. The CDR3, as DNA: TGTGCCAGCAGCTTGGGACTAGCGGCCCACACCGGGGAGCTGTTTTTT.